A single sample gave rise to the 29 T cell receptor beta chains below, sequenced in a study of control samples from healthy donors and cancer patients. The table came from immunoSEQ multiplex PCR; TCRdb's copy has only in-frame clones and leaves some out. This sample has 150,000 to 190,000 clones, with over 90% found just once. The specimen sequenced was blood. The receptors come from a man aged 45-65 years in good health.

CDR3 coding DNA: TGTGCCAGCAGCTCTCCAGGGGGCGCACAGCCCCAGCATTTT. The encoded protein is CASSSPGGAQPQHF. This chain joins TRBV28 and TRBJ1-5; the match to TRBD1 covers 8 bases. The CDR3 spans 14 residues. Trimming removed 6 bases from V and 7 bases from J; junction bases left unmatched: 8. The germline V gene has CDR1 MDHEN and CDR2 SYDVKM.

V gene TRBV4-1 combines with J gene TRBJ2-7; D unclear. The CDR3 is 15 residues long. Trimming removed 0 bases from V and 5 bases from J, with 14 bases in between. The germline gives CDR1 MGHRA, CDR2 YSYEKL. The CDR3 DNA reads TGCGCCAGCAGCCAAGATCCTACCGCAGGCCACGAGCAGTACTTC. Its protein product is CASSQDPTAGHEQYF.

This chain joins TRBV5-1 and TRBJ2-1, with 13 nucleotides matching TRBD2. The V gene end was trimmed by 4 bases and the J gene end by 5 bases; junction bases not matched to a gene: 12. Germline-derived CDR1 and CDR2 are SGHRS and YFSETQ. The CDR3 contains 18 residues. This CDR3 reads CASSSWGTSGIIDNEQFF. CDR3 DNA: TGCGCCAGCAGCAGTTGGGGGACTAGCGGGATCATCGACAATGAGCAGTTCTTC.

CDR3 coding DNA: TGCAGCGTTGTGGTCTGGGGGTCGAGAGACGAGCAGTACTTC. This gives the protein CSVVVWGSRDEQYF. V and J are TRBV29-1 and TRBJ2-7, with D perhaps TRBD1 or TRBD2 (5 bases each). V was pared by 4 bases and J by 5 bases, with 18 bases between. The length of the CDR3 is 14 residues. Germline V gives CDR1 SQVTM, CDR2 ANQGSEA.

The CDR3 coding sequence is TGTGCCAGCAGGGGGGTCTATGGCTACACCTTC. Its translation is CASRGVYGYTF. The rearrangement uses TRBV6-5 and TRBJ1-2, with D maybe TRBD1 (5 bases). Germline CDR1 is MNHEY and CDR2 is SVGAGI. CDR3 size: 11 residues. Trimming stripped 6 bases from V and 4 bases from J, with 6 bases between.

J is TRBJ2-3 and V is TRBV27; D is possibly TRBD1 (6 bases). The V end was cut by 3 bases, the J end by 4 bases, with 8 bases between. From germline, CDR1 is MNHEY and CDR2 SMNVEV (reference sequence). The CDR3 spans 13 residues. The CDR3 is CASSFRGADTQYF. CDR3 DNA: TGTGCCAGCAGTTTCAGGGGCGCAGATACGCAGTATTTT.

J is TRBJ2-7 and V is TRBV6-2 or TRBV6-3; 8 bases agree with TRBD2. V dropped 7 bases and J dropped 5; count of bases not matched to a gene: 10. This CDR3 contains 14 residues. CDR1 and CDR2 (germline): MNHEY, SVGEGT. CDR3 amino acids: CASTPIGRAHEQYF. DNA for the CDR3: TGTGCCAGCACCCCCATCGGGAGGGCCCACGAGCAGTACTTC.

The chain is built from TRBV19 and TRBJ2-3; 10 bases are a match to TRBD2. CDR1 is LNHDA, CDR2 SQIVND, per germline (reference sequence). The V segment lost 3 bases and the J segment 0 bases; nucleotides outside the gene matches: 6. The length of the CDR3 is 17 residues. Written as DNA, the CDR3 is TGTGCCAGTAGTATTCGAGGACTAGCGGCTAGCACAGATACGCAGTATTTT. This codes for CASSIRGLAASTDTQYF.

Only one count was recorded for this clone. The gene calls are TRBV5-6 and TRBJ2-1; TRBD2 might be the D (5 bases). With 6 bases removed from V and 0 bases from J, the gap between germline ends came to 16 bases. The CDR3 sequence is 16 residues long. Germline CDR1 SGHDT, CDR2 YYEEEE. Here the CDR3 DNA reads TGTGCCAGCAAACGGGGAGACCGCCACTCCTACAATGAGCAGTTCTTC. It specifies CASKRGDRHSYNEQFF.

The chain has TRBV19 and TRBJ2-1, with D perhaps matching TRBD1 or TRBD2 (7 bases each). This CDR3 has 16 residues. From germline, CDR1 is LNHDA and CDR2 SQIVND (reference sequence). Deletions cut 5 bases from V and 4 bases from J, with 18 bases between. CDR3 bases: TGTGCCAGTAGTCAGGGGGGGGGACCCCAGTACAATGAGCAGTTCTTC. As protein: CASSQGGGPQYNEQFF. Looking up the rest from reference TRBV19 and TRBJ2-1 gives the full variable domain: DGGITQSPKYLFRKEGQNVTLSCEQNLNHDAMYWYRQDPGQGLRLIYYSQIVNDFQKGDIAEGYSVSREKKESFPLTVTSAQKNPTAFYLCASSQGGGPQYNEQFFGPGTRLTVL.

The chain employs TRBV10-3 and TRBJ2-7; TRBD1 is a possible D gene (5 bases). Deletions cut 6 bases from V and 3 bases from J, with 12 bases between. The CDR3 sequence is 13 residues long. Germline V CDR1 and CDR2: ENHRY, SYGVKD. The CDR3 bases are TGTGCCATCAGAGGGGCTCTAGGCTACGAGCAGTACTTC. This translates into CAIRGALGYEQYF.

The CDR3 loop is CASSVTGDAGELFF. CDR3 nucleotides: TGTGCCAGCAGCGTTACAGGGGACGCCGGGGAGCTGTTTTTT. The J gene is TRBJ2-2, the V gene TRBV9, with 7 nucleotides matching TRBD1. After removal of 2 bases from V and 6 bases from J, the junction contained 4 bases not matched to a gene. Germline CDR1 is SGDLS and CDR2 is YYNGEE. CDR3 length: 14 residues.

J is TRBJ2-1 and V is TRBV25-1; D possibly corresponds to TRBD1 (7 bases). The CDR3 covers 18 residues. Trimming cost V 4 bases and J 0 bases, with 19 bases left between them. The germline CDR1 and CDR2 sequences are MGHDK and SYGVNS. CDR3 in amino acids: CASSARGVREGSYNEQFF. CDR3 nucleotides: TGTGCCAGCAGTGCCAGGGGGGTAAGAGAGGGCTCCTACAATGAGCAGTTCTTC.

This sequence joins TRBV27 and TRBJ2-1; D gene ambiguous. The CDR3 spans 11 residues. CDR1 and CDR2 from the germline V gene are MNHEY and SMNVEV (reference sequence). With 2 bases removed from V and 9 bases from J, the gap between germline ends came to 5 bases. The CDR3 DNA reads as TGTGCCAGCAGTTTACGAGGTGAGCAGTTCTTC. Protein sequence: CASSLRGEQFF.

The chain carries TRBV19 and TRBJ2-2; 8 bases align to TRBD1. This CDR3 has 15 amino acids. V lost 9 bases, J lost 0 bases, and 6 bases stayed unmatched. Germline loops: CDR1 LNHDA, CDR2 SQIVND (reference sequence). CDR3 region: CASNSGGANTGELFF. For the CDR3, the DNA is TGTGCCAGCAATTCAGGGGGCGCGAACACCGGGGAGCTGTTTTTT. Complete variable domain (other parts from reference TRBV19 and TRBJ2-2): DGGITQSPKYLFRKEGQNVTLSCEQNLNHDAMYWYRQDPGQGLRLIYYSQIVNDFQKGDIAEGYSVSREKKESFPLTVTSAQKNPTAFYLCASNSGGANTGELFFGEGSRLTVL.

The V and J genes are TRBV5-1 and TRBJ1-5, with 10 positions matching TRBD1. CDR1 SGHRS and CDR2 YFSETQ come from the germline V gene. J lost 1 base, V lost 4 bases, and 5 bases had no gene match. This CDR3 comprises 16 residues. Written as DNA, the CDR3 is TGCGCCAGCAGCCCGGGGGACAGGGGAAGCAATCAGCCCCAGCATTTT. This sequence encodes CASSPGDRGSNQPQHF.

The rearrangement uses TRBV11-2 and TRBJ1-1; D is unresolved. Trimming removed 1 base from V and 1 base from J, with 7 bases in between. Germline V lookup: CDR1 SGHAT, CDR2 FQNNGV. The CDR3 extends over 14 amino acids. The CDR3 region has the DNA TGTGCCAGCAGCTTAGGGCAGGCGAACACTGAAGCTTTCTTT. Protein sequence: CASSLGQANTEAFF.

The CDR3 bases are TGCGCCAGCAGCTTGGCCACGACAGGGGTCGAGCAGTTCTTC. Its translation is CASSLATTGVEQFF. The chain uses TRBV5-1 and TRBJ2-1; 8 bases align to TRBD1. The CDR3 is made up of 14 amino acids. V gave up 0 bases and J gave up 10 bases; unmatched junction bases: 6. Per germline, CDR1 SGHRS and CDR2 YFSETQ. The full variable domain, in which reference TRBV5-1 and TRBJ2-1 provide the parts outside the CDR3, is KAGVTQTPRYLIKTRGQQVTLSCSPISGHRSVSWYQQTPGQGLQFLFEYFSETQRNKGNFPGRFSGRQFSNSRSEMNVSTLELGDSALYLCASSLATTGVEQFFGPGTRLTVL.

The CDR3 DNA reads as TGTGCCAGCTCACCAGACCCCAATGAAGCTTTCTTT. It encodes CASSPDPNEAFF. The J gene is TRBJ1-1, the V gene TRBV18; D is ambiguous. The CDR3 spans 12 residues. V gave up 2 bases and J gave up 7 bases, with 8 bases separating them. Germline V gives CDR1 KGHSH, CDR2 LQKENI.

The gene calls are TRBV7-2 and TRBJ2-1, with D possibly being TRBD2 (6 bases). CDR1 is SGHTA and CDR2 is FQGNSA in the germline V gene. V shed 7 bases and J shed 7 bases, with 14 bases lying between them. The CDR3 spans 13 residues. CDR3 sequence (DNA): TGTGCCAGCACAATGGGGGGAGATAATGAGCAGTTCTTC. Protein product: CASTMGGDNEQFF.

CDR3 in amino acids: CARNPSWRPGRQSYEQYF. The CDR3 coding sequence is TGTGCCAGAAACCCGTCTTGGAGACCCGGACGTCAATCCTACGAGCAGTACTTC. The chain links TRBV7-5 to TRBJ2-7. TRBV7-5 is marked as a pseudogene. The CDR3 extends over 18 amino acids.

The chain couples TRBV7-8 to TRBJ2-7, with 11 nucleotides matching TRBD2. J was trimmed by 1 base and V by 5 bases; bases with no gene match: 4. This CDR3 has 15 amino acids. Per germline, CDR1 SGHVS and CDR2 FQNEAQ. CDR3 sequence reads: CASSPTSGISYEQYF. CDR3 bases: TGTGCCAGCAGCCCGACTAGCGGGATTTCCTACGAGCAGTACTTC.

V gene TRBV6-6 combines with J gene TRBJ1-2, with 10 bases fitting TRBD1. J gave up 5 bases and V 2 bases, and 2 bases lay outside the gene matches. Per germline, CDR1 MNHNY and CDR2 SVGAGI (reference sequence). The length of the CDR3 is 14 residues. The CDR3 nucleotides read TGTGCCAGCAGTTACCCGGGACAGGGGTATGGCTACACCTTC. Translated, it gives CASSYPGQGYGYTF.

For the CDR3, the DNA is TGTGCCAGCAGGGGACAGGGTCGTCAGCCCCAGCATTTT. Encoded protein: CASRGQGRQPQHF. The V call is TRBV25-1, the J call TRBJ1-5, with 9 bases matching TRBD1. The V gene end was trimmed by 6 bases and the J gene end by 6 bases; junction bases not matched to a gene: 3. The CDR3 covers 13 residues. Germline loops: CDR1 MGHDK, CDR2 SYGVNS.

This clone was observed a handful of times. This sequence joins TRBV6-5 and TRBJ1-6; D is uncertain. Germline CDR1 reads MNHEY; CDR2 reads SVGAGI. This CDR3 is 14 amino acids long. V was cut by 6 bases and J by 7 bases, with 13 bases left in between. The CDR3 nucleotides are TGTGCCAGCAGCCTACGGACCTCAAATTCACCCCTCCACTTT. Protein product: CASSLRTSNSPLHF.

The chain links TRBV7-6 to TRBJ2-1; 8 bases are shared with TRBD2. The CDR3 is made up of 15 amino acids. Germline trimming cut 1 base from V and 8 bases from J; bases unmatched to any gene: 7. Germline loops: CDR1 SGHVS, CDR2 FNYEAQ. CDR3: CASSLVAGGRDEQFF. The CDR3 nucleotides read TGTGCCAGCAGCTTAGTGGCGGGAGGCCGGGATGAGCAGTTCTTC.

This clone was detected only once. The rearrangement links TRBV5-1 to TRBJ1-3, with TRBD1 matching 11 bases. The CDR3 spans 17 residues. Germline trimming cut 4 bases from V and 3 bases from J; bases unmatched to any gene: 9. Germline V CDR1 and CDR2: SGHRS, YFSETQ. The CDR3 DNA reads TGCGCCAGCAGCCTGACGACGGACAGGGGGCTTGGAAACACCATATATTTT. It specifies CASSLTTDRGLGNTIYF.

V is TRBV28 and J is TRBJ2-7; D might be TRBD1 (6 bases). The CDR3 sequence is 13 residues long. From germline, CDR1 is MDHEN and CDR2 SYDVKM. The germline V and J ends were trimmed by 10 bases and 0 bases, with 13 bases remaining between them. The DNA of the CDR3 is TGTGCCACCCAGCGACAGGACTCCTACGAGCAGTACTTC. This codes for CATQRQDSYEQYF. Full variable domain (outside the CDR3, taken from reference TRBV28 and TRBJ2-7): DVKVTQSSRYLVKRTGEKVFLECVQDMDHENMFWYRQDPGLGLRLIYFSYDVKMKEKGDIPEGYSVSREKKERFSLILESASTNQTSMYLCATQRQDSYEQYFGPGTRLTVT.

In this sample, this clone turned up once. The chain recombines TRBV15 with TRBJ2-7; weak D call: TRBD1 (7 bases). The CDR3 extends over 16 amino acids. Trimming took 3 bases from V and 7 from J, leaving 22 bases between them. Looked up from germline, CDR1 is LNHNV and CDR2 is YYDKDF (reference sequence). The CDR3: CATSRIRGEGTGEQYF. The CDR3 DNA follows: TGTGCCACCAGCAGGATCAGGGGGGAAGGAACGGGAGAGCAGTACTTC.